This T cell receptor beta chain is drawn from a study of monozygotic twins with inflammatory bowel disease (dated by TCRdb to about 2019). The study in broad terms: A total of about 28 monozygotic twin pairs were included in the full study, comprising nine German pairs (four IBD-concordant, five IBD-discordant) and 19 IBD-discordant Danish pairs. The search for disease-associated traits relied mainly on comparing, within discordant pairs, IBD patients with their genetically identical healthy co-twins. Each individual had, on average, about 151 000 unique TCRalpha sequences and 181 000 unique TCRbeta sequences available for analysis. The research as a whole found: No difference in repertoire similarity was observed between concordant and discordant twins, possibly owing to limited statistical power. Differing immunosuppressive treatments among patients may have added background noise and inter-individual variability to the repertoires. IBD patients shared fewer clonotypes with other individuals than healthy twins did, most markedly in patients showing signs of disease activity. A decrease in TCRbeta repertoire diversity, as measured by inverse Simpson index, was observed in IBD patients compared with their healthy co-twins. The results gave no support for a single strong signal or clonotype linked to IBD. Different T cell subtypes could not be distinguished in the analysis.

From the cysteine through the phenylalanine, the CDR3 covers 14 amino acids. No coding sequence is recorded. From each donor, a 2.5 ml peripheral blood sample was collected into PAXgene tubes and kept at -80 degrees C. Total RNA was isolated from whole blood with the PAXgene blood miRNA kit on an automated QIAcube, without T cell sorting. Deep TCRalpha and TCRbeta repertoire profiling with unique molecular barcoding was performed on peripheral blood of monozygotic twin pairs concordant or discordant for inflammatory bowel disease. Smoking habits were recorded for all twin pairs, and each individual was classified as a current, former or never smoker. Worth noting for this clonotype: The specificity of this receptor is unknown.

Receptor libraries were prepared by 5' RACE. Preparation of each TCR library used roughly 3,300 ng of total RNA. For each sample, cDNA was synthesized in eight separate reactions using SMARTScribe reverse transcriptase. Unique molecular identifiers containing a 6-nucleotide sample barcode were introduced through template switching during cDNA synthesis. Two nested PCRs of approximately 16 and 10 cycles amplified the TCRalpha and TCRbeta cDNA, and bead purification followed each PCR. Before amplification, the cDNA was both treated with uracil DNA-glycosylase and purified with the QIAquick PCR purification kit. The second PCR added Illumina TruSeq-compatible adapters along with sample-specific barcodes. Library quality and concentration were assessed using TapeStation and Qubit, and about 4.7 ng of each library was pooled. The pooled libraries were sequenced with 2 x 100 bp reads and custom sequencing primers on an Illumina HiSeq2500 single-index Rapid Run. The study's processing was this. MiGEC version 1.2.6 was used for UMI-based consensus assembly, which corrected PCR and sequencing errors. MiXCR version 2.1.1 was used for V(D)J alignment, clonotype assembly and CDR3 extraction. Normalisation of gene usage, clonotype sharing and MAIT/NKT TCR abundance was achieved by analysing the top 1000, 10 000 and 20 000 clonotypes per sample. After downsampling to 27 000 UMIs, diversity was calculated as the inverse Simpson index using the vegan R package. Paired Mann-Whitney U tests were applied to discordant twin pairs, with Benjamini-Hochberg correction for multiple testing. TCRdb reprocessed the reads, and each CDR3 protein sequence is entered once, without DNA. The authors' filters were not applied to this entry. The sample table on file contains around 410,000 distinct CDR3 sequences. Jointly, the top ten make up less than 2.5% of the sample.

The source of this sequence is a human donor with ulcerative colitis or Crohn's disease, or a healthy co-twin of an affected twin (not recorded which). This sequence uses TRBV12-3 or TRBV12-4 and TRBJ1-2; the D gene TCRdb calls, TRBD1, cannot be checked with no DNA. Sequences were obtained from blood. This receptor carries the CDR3 CASSFHRDSYGYTF.